This T cell receptor beta chain was identified during a study of OX40 agonist ivuxolimab in advanced cancers. CDR1 and CDR2 from the germline V gene are LNHNV and YYDKDF (reference sequence). The CDR3 contains 15 residues. Trimming removed 1 base at V and 3 bases at J, with 13 bases between. This table comes from immunoSEQ multiplex PCR, and its TCRdb copy is limited to in-frame clones, with some not included. The sample contains more than 65,000 clones, 89% of which appear only once. Specimen: CD4+ or CD8+ T cells sorted from blood, collected in a trial of the OX40 agonist ivuxolimab. The sequence was obtained from an adult with an advanced solid tumor such as melanoma, head and neck, liver or kidney cancer. J is TRBJ2-7 and V is TRBV15; TRBD2 might be the D (5 bases). The CDR3 DNA reads as TGTGCCACCAGCAGAGTGCTGGGGAGTAACTACGAGCAGTACTTC. Translated, it gives CATSRVLGSNYEQYF.